This T cell receptor beta chain is drawn from a study of a mutant IDH1 vaccine in newly diagnosed glioma (dated by TCRdb to 2020 to 2023). Study-wide context: In the chemotherapy-containing groups, vaccination started alongside temozolomide cycles, whereas in patients who had radiotherapy alone it started 4-6 weeks after radiotherapy. Peripheral blood was drawn at six visits: V03 (baseline), V05, V07, V10, V12 and V13. Prior to enrollment, standard therapy consisting of radiotherapy alone, temozolomide alone, or radiochemotherapy with temozolomide had been administered to patients, with the combination being received by most patients. Longitudinal TCRB deep sequencing was performed for 20 to 25 treated patients wherever samples were available for exploratory analyses. The week-35 safety follow-up was designated visit V12, and the week-47 end of study was designated visit V13. Of the approximately 34 patients who were treated, about 62% were male and around 38% were female, and the mean age was around 40 years.

This sample's time point label indicates: week 47, end of study. A 20-mer mutant IDH1 peptide at 300 micrograms in Montanide made up each vaccine dose, which was injected subcutaneously together with topical imiquimod. Patients were given eight vaccinations, in weeks 1, 3, 5, 7, 11, 15, 19 and 23, which matched visits V03 through V10. The donors had newly diagnosed IDH1-mutant astrocytomas of WHO grade 3 or 4 that showed loss of nuclear ATRX. The samples were drawn from NOA16, a multicentre, single-arm, open-label phase I trial in Germany that tested a mutant IDH1 peptide vaccine in humans for the first time. Genomic DNA for TCRB sequencing was extracted from EDTA blood using the DNeasy Blood and Tissue Kit. Concerning this clone itself: Its antigen is unknown. It has no much larger one-base neighbor in the sample; base qualities were not kept.

Trimming at the junction amounts to 7 bases on V and 3 bases on J, and the germline ends lie 18 bases apart. The CDR3 spans 15 residues, from the cysteine through the phenylalanine. Kept here is only the CDR3 DNA, which spans 45 bases and is read in frame from base 1. The full study reports these points: Changes in the top peripheral T cell clonotypes picked up by TCRB sequencing did not appear to be linked to pseudoprogression. Across multiple MHC alleles, vaccine-induced immune responses were seen in approximately 93% of patients. The authors stated that sample limitations prevented analyses of patient blood samples from being reproduced. Selection of PBMC samples for TCRB deep sequencing was based on availability.

The library relied on the immunoSEQ multiplex PCR assay. Rearranged TCR beta chain sequences were amplified with the hsTCRB Kit following the manufacturer's protocol. TCRB libraries were sequenced on an Illumina MiSeq. The study's processing was this. Demultiplexing, trimming and gene mapping were performed with the kit vendor's proprietary platform. The immuneACCESS repertoire file appears here via TCRdb, limited to in-frame rearrangements. These files lack a portion of the clones; in checked studies, under half of the deficit traces to unresolved V genes, and the cause of the others is not known. The V and J calls and clone size were taken over from that table, and D and trimming were inferred from the DNA. The sample table contains some 56,000 clones; only one count was recorded for less than 80% of them. Jointly, the top ten make up approximately 5.3% of the sample.

Source: PBMCs, taken from a glioma patient whose treatment included an IDH1 peptide vaccine. The rearranged segments are TRBV23-1 and TRBJ1-2; 5 matching bases give a weak D call of TRBD1. TRBV23-1 is labeled an ORF, and its function is uncertain. This TCR was recovered from a man aged 50-59 years with glioma. The CDR3 protein: CASTSPHGTDYGYTF. The sequenced DNA: TGCGCCAGCACCTCTCCCCACGGGACGGACTATGGCTACACCTTC.